The present entry profiles one T cell receptor beta chain with its context. Its antigen is unidentified. CDR3 length equals 18 residues. V gave up 4 bases and J gave up 3 bases, with 25 bases separating them. Germline values: CDR1 MNHEY, CDR2 SVGEGT. This entry is derived from a study of Ad26.COV2.S vaccination and SARS-CoV-2 variants. Findings of the study overall: Recipients given vaccine exceeded placebo recipients in spike-specific TCR breadth.

Sample treatment: 19 received Ad26.COV2.S at low or high dose, single or two shots; about 5 received placebo; per-sample allocation not given. All samples were drawn on day 63, counting from the first vaccine or placebo injection. The method was immunoSEQ multiplex PCR; TCRdb's version includes in-frame clones alone and lacks a portion of them. The sample shows about half a million clones, approximately 90% of them seen only once. The receptor's source is a person between 18 and 65 years old who received the Ad26.COV2.S COVID-19 vaccine or a placebo. This rearrangement joins TRBV6-2 or TRBV6-3 to TRBJ2-7; D possibly corresponds to TRBD2 (6 bases). Sequencing used peripheral blood, obtained in a trial of Ad26.COV2.S vaccine versus placebo. DNA for the CDR3: TGTGCCAGCAGTTCCCAGCGCGCGGGACGCAGGTCATACTACGAGCAGTACTTC. Its protein is CASSSQRAGRRSYYEQYF.